A selection of T cell receptor beta chains follows, all from one sample in a study of CD8 T cells in ankylosing spondylitis. TCRdb re-derived calls from the 5' RACE reads in MiXCR, one entry per CDR3 protein. The sample lists 200,000 to 250,000 distinct CDR3 sequences, roughly 8.2% seen once, with roughly 5% in the top ten. Specimen: blood, either unsorted or a sorted T cell fraction (not recorded which). All receptors derive from a female donor with ankylosing spondylitis or in good health (not recorded which). Each CDR3 is given with its conserved first and last residue. Fields, in order: clone size, J gene, V gene, D gene, CDR3 DNA, CDR3 protein. A D gene is named only where the DNA matches it firmly. Size tells how often a clone was seen (once, few, many) or the class of an expanded clone, and some rows leave it out.

many | TRBJ2-3 | TRBV7-2 | . | TGTGCCAGCAACGGCCAGGGGGGGTATACGCAGTATTTT | CASNGQGGYTQYF
many | TRBJ1-2 | TRBV2 | TRBD1 | TGTGCCAGCAGCGACAGGGGAGACTATGGCTACACCTTC | CASSDRGDYGYTF
. | TRBJ2-5 | TRBV10-2 | . | TGCGCCAGCAGTAAGGGGGGGCTAGAGACCCAGTACTTC | CASSKGGLETQYF
many | TRBJ1-2 | TRBV28 | . | TGTGCCAGCAGTTTGCCAGGATCCTATGGCTACACCTTC | CASSLPGSYGYTF
many | TRBJ2-7 | TRBV20-1 | . | TGCAGTGCTAGAGAAGGACCCTACGAGCAGTACTTC | CSAREGPYEQYF
. | TRBJ2-2 | TRBV10-2 | TRBD2 | TGCGCCAGCAGTGTCGCTAGCGGATTTACCGGGGAGCTGTTTTTT | CASSVASGFTGELFF
many | TRBJ2-1 | TRBV27 | . | TGTGCCAGCAGTTTATTGAGGGATTCCCATGAGCAGTTCTTC | CASSLLRDSHEQFF
many | TRBJ2-1 | TRBV6-2/TRBV6-3 | TRBD2 | TGTGCCAGCCCCCGGACTAGCCCCAATGAGCAGTTCTTC | CASPRTSPNEQFF
. | TRBJ2-1 | TRBV6-5 | . | TGTGCCAGCAGTCGACTAACGAATGAGCAGTTCTTC | CASSRLTNEQFF
many | TRBJ2-5 | TRBV7-2 | TRBD1 | TGTGCCAGCAGCAGGGGACAGGCCCCAGGGACCCAGTACTTC | CASSRGQAPGTQYF
many | TRBJ2-3 | TRBV6-2/TRBV6-3 | . | TGTGCCAGCAAACTGGTGCGGTCCACAGATACGCAGTATTTT | CASKLVRSTDTQYF
many | TRBJ2-3 | TRBV29-1 | TRBD1 | TGCAGCGTTTTACAGGGGGATACGCAGTATTTT | CSVLQGDTQYF
many | TRBJ1-6 | TRBV12-3/TRBV12-4 | TRBD1 | TGTGCCAGCAGTAGGACAGGAGAGTATAATTCACCCCTCCACTTT | CASSRTGEYNSPLHF
many | TRBJ2-3 | TRBV7-8 | TRBD2 | TGTGCCAGCAGCGACCCGGGACTAGAGACAGATACGCAGTATTTT | CASSDPGLETDTQYF
many | TRBJ2-5 | TRBV6-2/TRBV6-3 | TRBD2 | TGTGCCAGCAGTTACTTGACTAGCGGAGAAGAGACCCAGTACTTC | CASSYLTSGEETQYF
many | TRBJ2-7 | TRBV29-1 | . | TGCAGCGTTGGGGCAGGGGCGCGGTACGAGCAGTACTTC | CSVGAGARYEQYF
few | TRBJ2-3 | TRBV7-2 | . | TGTGCCAGCAGCTCAGTTAGCGGATTCACAGATACGCAGTATTTT | CASSSVSGFTDTQYF
many | TRBJ2-1 | TRBV24-1 | TRBD2 | TGTGCCACCAGTGACCACGGACTAGAGGGTAATGAGCAGTTCTTC | CATSDHGLEGNEQFF
many | TRBJ2-6 | TRBV7-2 | . | TGTGCCAGCAGCTTAAGCGCCAGCGCGGGGGCCAACGTCCTGACTTTC | CASSLSASAGANVLTF
many | TRBJ2-6 | TRBV15 | TRBD1 | TGTGCCACCAGCAGAGGGGACAGTCCCTCTGGGGCCAACGTCCTGACTTTC | CATSRGDSPSGANVLTF
many | TRBJ2-3 | TRBV3-1 | TRBD2 | TGTGCCAGCAGCCAAGGGACTAGAGCCACAGATACGCAGTATTTT | CASSQGTRATDTQYF
many | TRBJ2-4 | TRBV7-2 | . | TGTGCCAGCAGCCAACAGGCCCCAGACATTCAGTACTTC | CASSQQAPDIQYF
. | TRBJ1-1 | TRBV15 | . | TGTGCCACCAGCAGAGACCTACTCTTGGGACACCGAACCACTATGAACACTGAAGCTTTCTTT | CATSRDLLLGHRTTMNTEAFF
many | TRBJ2-1 | TRBV20-1 | . | TGCAGTGCCCCCATCAGGAATGAGCAGTTCTTC | CSAPIRNEQFF
many | TRBJ2-4 | TRBV6-2/TRBV6-3 | . | TGTGCCAGCAGTTACTACGGGGGGCGAGGGAACATGAACTTC | CASSYYGGRGNMNF
many | TRBJ2-3 | TRBV28 | TRBD2 | TGTGCCAGCATTAACAGCGGGATTAGCACAGATACGCAGTATTTT | CASINSGISTDTQYF
many | TRBJ2-7 | TRBV10-3 | TRBD1 | TGTGCCATCTCCCCCGGGACAGCACCCTACGAGCAGTACTTC | CAISPGTAPYEQYF
few | TRBJ1-2 | TRBV19 | . | TGTGCCAGTAGTGCCCAGGGGTGGAACTATGGCTACACCTTC | CASSAQGWNYGYTF
many | TRBJ2-1 | TRBV12-3/TRBV12-4 | TRBD2 | TGTGCCAGCAGGCCTACTCTGCGGGAGCCCGTCGATGAGCAGTTCTTC | CASRPTLREPVDEQFF
many | TRBJ2-1 | TRBV12-3/TRBV12-4 | TRBD1 | TGTGCCAGCAGGGGGACAGGGTGGCGCAATGAGCAGTTCTTC | CASRGTGWRNEQFF
. | TRBJ1-1 | TRBV29-1 | TRBD1 | TGCAGCGTTCCAGGGGGCAGGCACACTGAAGCTTTCTTT | CSVPGGRHTEAFF
many | TRBJ2-7 | TRBV6-2/TRBV6-3 | . | TGTGCCACCCGGGGACTTATTTCTTCCTACGAGCAGTACTTC | CATRGLISSYEQYF